A single T cell receptor beta chain is shown here with its context. These data come from a study of blood T cell repertoires in COVID-19. Across the study: The origin of the acute and convalescent COVID-19 samples was the United States, Italy and Spain. The cDNA or gDNA used as material had been derived from T cells, B-cell-depleted T cells, or PBMCs.

Original processing methods: Nucleated cell counts were estimated from reference gene primer amplification. Produced via immunoSEQ multiplex PCR; TCRdb's table is partial and in-frame only. The D gene and trimming were derived from the DNA, and the V and J assignments and clone size from that table. The top ten hold 42% of the sample, which has roughly 30,000 clones, approximately 84% seen once. Germline V gene data show CDR1 as SGHAT and CDR2 as FQNNGV. The germline V and J ends were trimmed by 0 bases and 5 bases, with 14 bases remaining between them. The CDR3 is made up of 16 amino acids. Material: peripheral blood. The chain joins TRBV11-2 to TRBJ1-5; a weak D match, TRBD1 (5 bases). The clonotype was recovered from a woman aged 80 or over with acute or convalescent COVID-19. DNA for the CDR3: TGTGCCAGCAGCTTAGAGGCAGGGATACGGGATCAGCCCCAGCATTTT. Translated: CASSLEAGIRDQPQHF.